This T cell receptor beta chain stems from a study of blood T cell repertoires in COVID-19. As for the study in general: Samples of COVID-19 (acute and convalescent) were obtained from the United States, Italy and Spain.

Libraries were prepared by immunoSEQ multiplex PCR; TCRdb keeps only in-frame clonotypes and omits some of them. The repertoire holds 250,000 to 350,000 clones, with approximately 85% as singletons. The CDR3 length is 17 residues. Germline trimming cut 4 bases from V and 4 bases from J; bases unmatched to any gene: 12. In germline, CDR1 is MDHEN, CDR2 SYDVKM. This clonotype was sampled from a human donor with COVID-19, enrolled during active disease. The donor label of this sample is uncertain. This rearrangement joins TRBV28 to TRBJ2-1; 8 bases are shared with TRBD2. The sequenced sample was peripheral blood. This CDR3 reads CASSSPASGSVYNEQFF. The CDR3 nucleotides are TGTGCCAGCAGTTCCCCCGCCAGCGGGAGTGTGTACAATGAGCAGTTCTTC.